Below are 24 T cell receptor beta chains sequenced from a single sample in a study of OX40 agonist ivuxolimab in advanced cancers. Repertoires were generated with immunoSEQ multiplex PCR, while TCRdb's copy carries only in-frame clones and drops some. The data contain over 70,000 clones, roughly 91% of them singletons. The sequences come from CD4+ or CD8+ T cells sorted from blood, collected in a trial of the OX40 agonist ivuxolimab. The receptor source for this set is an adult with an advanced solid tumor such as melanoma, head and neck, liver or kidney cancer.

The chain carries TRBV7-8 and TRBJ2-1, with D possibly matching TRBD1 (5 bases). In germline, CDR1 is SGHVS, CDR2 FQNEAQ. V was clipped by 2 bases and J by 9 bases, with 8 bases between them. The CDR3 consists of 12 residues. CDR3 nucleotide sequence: TGTGCCAGCAGCTTACTTAGGGGTGAGCAGTTCTTC. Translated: CASSLLRGEQFF.

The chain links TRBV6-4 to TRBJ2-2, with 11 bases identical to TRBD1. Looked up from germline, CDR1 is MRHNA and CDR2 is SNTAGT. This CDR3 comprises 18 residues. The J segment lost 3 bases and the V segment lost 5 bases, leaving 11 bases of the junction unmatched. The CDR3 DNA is TGTGCCAGCAGTCGGACAGGGGGCGTGCACATGGACACCGGGGAGCTGTTTTTT. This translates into CASSRTGGVHMDTGELFF.

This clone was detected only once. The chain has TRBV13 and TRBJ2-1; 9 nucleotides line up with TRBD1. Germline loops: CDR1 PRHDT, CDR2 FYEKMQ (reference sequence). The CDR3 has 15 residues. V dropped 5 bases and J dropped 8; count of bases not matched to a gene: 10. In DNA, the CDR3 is TGTGCCAGCAGCGACTGGGACAGGGCGGTCGATGAGCAGTTCTTC. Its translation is CASSDWDRAVDEQFF.

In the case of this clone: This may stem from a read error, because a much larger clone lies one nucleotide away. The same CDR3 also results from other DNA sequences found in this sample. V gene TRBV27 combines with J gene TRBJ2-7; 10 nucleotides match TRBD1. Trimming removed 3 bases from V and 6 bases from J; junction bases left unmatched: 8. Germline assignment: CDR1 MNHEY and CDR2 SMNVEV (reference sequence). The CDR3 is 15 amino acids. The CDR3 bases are TGTGCCAGCAGTTTTTCGGGGACAGGGGATTCCGAGCAGTACTTC. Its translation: CASSFSGTGDSEQYF.

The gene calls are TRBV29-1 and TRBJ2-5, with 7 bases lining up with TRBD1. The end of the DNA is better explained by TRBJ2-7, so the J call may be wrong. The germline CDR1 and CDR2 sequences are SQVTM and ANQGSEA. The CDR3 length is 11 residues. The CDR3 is CSGYRGYEQYF. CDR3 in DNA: TGCAGCGGATACAGGGGCTACGAGCAGTACTTC.

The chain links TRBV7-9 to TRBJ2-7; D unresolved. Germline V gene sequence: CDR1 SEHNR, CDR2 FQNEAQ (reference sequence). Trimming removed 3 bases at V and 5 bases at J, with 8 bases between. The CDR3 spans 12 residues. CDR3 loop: CASSFLRNEQYF. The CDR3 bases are TGTGCCAGCAGCTTCCTCCGCAACGAGCAGTACTTC.

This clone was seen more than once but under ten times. The CDR3 loop is CASSLGPGQEYEKLFF. CDR3 sequence (DNA): TGTGCCAGCAGCTTAGGGCCGGGACAGGAGTATGAAAAACTGTTTTTT. V usage is TRBV7-7 and J usage is TRBJ1-4; 8 positions match TRBD1. V lost 1 base and J lost 6; bases outside the gene matches: 7. The CDR3 consists of 16 residues. Per the germline V gene, CDR1 is SSHAT and CDR2 is FNYEAQ (reference sequence).

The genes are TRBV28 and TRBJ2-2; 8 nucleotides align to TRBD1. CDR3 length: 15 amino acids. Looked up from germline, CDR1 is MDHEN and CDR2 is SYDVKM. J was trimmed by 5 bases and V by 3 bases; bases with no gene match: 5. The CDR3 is CASSFYQGATGELFF. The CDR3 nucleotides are TGTGCCAGCAGTTTTTACCAGGGGGCAACCGGGGAGCTGTTTTTT.

CDR3 sequence reads: CASSLSSGLWSSYNEQFF. In nucleotides, the CDR3 is TGTGCCAGCAGTTTATCGTCAGGTCTCTGGAGCTCCTACAATGAGCAGTTCTTC. The rearrangement joins TRBV27 to TRBJ2-1; no clear D gene. In germline, CDR1 is MNHEY, CDR2 SMNVEV (reference sequence). The CDR3 is 18 residues long. V shed 0 bases and J shed 0 bases, with 15 bases lying between them.

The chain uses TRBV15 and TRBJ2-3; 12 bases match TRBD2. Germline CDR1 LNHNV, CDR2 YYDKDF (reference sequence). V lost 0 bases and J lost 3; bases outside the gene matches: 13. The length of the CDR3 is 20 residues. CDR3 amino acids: CATSRDWASGREKGTDTQYF. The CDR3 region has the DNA TGTGCCACCAGCAGAGATTGGGCTAGCGGGAGGGAGAAGGGGACAGATACGCAGTATTTT.

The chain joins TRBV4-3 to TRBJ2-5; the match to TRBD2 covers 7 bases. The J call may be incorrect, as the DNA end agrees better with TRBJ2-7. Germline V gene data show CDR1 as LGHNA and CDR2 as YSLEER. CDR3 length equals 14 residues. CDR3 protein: CASSRSGESYEQYF. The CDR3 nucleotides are TGCGCCAGCAGCCGAAGCGGGGAATCCTACGAGCAGTACTTC.

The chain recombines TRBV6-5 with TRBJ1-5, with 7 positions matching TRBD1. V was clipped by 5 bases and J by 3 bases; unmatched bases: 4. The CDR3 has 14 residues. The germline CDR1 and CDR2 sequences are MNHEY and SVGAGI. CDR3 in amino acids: CASSPGGDNQPQHF. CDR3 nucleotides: TGTGCCAGCAGTCCAGGGGGGGACAATCAGCCCCAGCATTTT.

CDR3 nucleotide sequence: TGTGCCAGCAGCTTAAGACTAGCGGCGCCCAGTGAGCAGTTCTTC. It specifies CASSLRLAAPSEQFF. The gene calls are TRBV7-9 and TRBJ2-1, with 9 positions matching TRBD2. Germline-derived CDR1 and CDR2 are SEHNR and FQNEAQ (reference sequence). With V trimmed by 2 bases and J by 9 bases, 8 bases remained unmatched. This CDR3 region has 15 residues.

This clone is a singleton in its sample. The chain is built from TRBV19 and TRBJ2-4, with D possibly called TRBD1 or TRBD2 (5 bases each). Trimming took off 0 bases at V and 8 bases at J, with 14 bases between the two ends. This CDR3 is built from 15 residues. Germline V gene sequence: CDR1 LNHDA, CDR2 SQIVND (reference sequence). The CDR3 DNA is TGTGCCAGTAGTATAGAAGAGGGGTGGGGATACATTCAGTACTTC. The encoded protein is CASSIEEGWGYIQYF.

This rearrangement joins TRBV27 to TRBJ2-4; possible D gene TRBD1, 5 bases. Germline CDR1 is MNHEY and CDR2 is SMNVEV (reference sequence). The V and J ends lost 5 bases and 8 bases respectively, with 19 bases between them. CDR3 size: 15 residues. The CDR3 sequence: CASSALAAATDIQYF. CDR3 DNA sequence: TGTGCCAGCAGTGCTCTCGCGGCGGCGACAGACATTCAGTACTTC.

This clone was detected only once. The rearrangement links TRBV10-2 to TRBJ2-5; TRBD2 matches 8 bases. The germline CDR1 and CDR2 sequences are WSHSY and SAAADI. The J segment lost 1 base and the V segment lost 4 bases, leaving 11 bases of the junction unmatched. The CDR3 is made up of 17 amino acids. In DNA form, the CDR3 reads TGCGCCAGCAGTGGAGGAGGGCTAGCGGGCGCCCAAGAGACCCAGTACTTC. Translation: CASSGGGLAGAQETQYF.

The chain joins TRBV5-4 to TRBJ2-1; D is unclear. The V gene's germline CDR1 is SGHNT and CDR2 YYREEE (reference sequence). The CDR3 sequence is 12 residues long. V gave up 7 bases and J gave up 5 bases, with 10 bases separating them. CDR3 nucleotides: TGTGCCAGCGCCCCCGGAAACAATGAGCAGTTCTTC. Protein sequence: CASAPGNNEQFF. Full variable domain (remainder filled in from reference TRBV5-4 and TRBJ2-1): ETGVTQSPTHLIKTRGQQVTLRCSSQSGHNTVSWYQQALGQGPQFIFQYYREEENGRGNFPPRFSGLQFPNYSSELNVNALELDDSALYLCASAPGNNEQFFGPGTRLTVL.

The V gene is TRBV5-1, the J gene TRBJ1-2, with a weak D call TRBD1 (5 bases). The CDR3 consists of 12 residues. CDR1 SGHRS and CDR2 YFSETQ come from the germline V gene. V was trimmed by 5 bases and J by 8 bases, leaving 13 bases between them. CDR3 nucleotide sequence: TGCGCCAGCAGGCAAGCAGGGTGGGGCTACACCTTC. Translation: CASRQAGWGYTF. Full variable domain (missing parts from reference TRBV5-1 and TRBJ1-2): KAGVTQTPRYLIKTRGQQVTLSCSPISGHRSVSWYQQTPGQGLQFLFEYFSETQRNKGNFPGRFSGRQFSNSRSEMNVSTLELGDSALYLCASRQAGWGYTFGSGTRLTVV.

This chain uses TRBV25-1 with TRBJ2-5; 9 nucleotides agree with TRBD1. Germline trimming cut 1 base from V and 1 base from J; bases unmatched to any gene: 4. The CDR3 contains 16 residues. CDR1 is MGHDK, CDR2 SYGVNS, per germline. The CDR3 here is CASSELGQGTQETQYF. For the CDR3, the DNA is TGTGCCAGCAGTGAATTGGGACAGGGCACCCAAGAGACCCAGTACTTC.

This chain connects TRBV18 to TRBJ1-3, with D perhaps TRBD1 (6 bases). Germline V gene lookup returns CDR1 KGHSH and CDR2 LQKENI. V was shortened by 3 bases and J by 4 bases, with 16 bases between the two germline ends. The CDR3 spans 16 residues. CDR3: CASSPGAERAGNTIYF. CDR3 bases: TGTGCCAGCTCACCGGGGGCGGAACGAGCAGGAAACACCATATATTTT.

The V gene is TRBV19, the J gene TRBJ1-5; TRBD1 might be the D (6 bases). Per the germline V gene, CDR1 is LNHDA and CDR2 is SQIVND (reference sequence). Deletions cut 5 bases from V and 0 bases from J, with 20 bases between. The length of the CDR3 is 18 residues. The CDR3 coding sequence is TGTGCCAGTAGTCCCGGGACAAAACGGGAGGATAGCAATCAGCCCCAGCATTTT. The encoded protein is CASSPGTKREDSNQPQHF.

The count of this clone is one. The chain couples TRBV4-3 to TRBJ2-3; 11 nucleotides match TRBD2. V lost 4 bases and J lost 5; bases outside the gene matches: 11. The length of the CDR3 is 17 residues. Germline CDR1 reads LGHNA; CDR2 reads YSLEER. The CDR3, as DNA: TGCGCCAGCAGCCCAGGGGATAGCGGGAGGGTCGAAGATACGCAGTATTTT. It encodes CASSPGDSGRVEDTQYF.

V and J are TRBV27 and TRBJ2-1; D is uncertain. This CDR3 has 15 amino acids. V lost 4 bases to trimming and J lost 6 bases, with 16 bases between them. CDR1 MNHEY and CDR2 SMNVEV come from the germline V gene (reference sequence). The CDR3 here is CASSSHIARVNEQFF. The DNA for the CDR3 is TGTGCCAGCAGTTCCCATATCGCCCGAGTCAATGAGCAGTTCTTC.

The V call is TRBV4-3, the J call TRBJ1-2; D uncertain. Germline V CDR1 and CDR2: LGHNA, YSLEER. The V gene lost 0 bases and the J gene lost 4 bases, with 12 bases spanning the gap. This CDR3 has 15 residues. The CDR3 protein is CASSQELAGGYGYTF. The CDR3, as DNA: TGCGCCAGCAGCCAAGAATTAGCGGGTGGCTATGGCTACACCTTC.